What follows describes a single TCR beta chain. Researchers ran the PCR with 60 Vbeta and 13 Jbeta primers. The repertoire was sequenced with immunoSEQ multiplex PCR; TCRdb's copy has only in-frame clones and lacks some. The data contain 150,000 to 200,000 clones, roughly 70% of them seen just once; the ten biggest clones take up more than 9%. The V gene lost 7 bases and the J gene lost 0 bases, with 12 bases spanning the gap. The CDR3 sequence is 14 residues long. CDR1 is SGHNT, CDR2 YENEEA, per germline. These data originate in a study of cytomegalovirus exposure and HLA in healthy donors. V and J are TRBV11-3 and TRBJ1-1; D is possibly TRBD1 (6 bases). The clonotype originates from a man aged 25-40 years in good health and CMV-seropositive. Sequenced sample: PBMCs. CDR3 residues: CASTLQGMNTEAFF. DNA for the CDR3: TGTGCCAGCACCCTACAGGGAATGAACACTGAAGCTTTCTTT.